This T cell receptor (beta chain) was documented in a study of blood T cell repertoires in COVID-19. Germline values: CDR1 LNHDA, CDR2 SQIVND (reference sequence). The CDR3 has 14 amino acids. V lost 6 bases to trimming and J lost 1 base; unmatched junction nucleotides: 5. Data came from immunoSEQ multiplex PCR; TCRdb stores just in-frame clones and leaves some out. The data contain about 160,000 clones, around 80% of them singletons. The rearrangement uses TRBV19 and TRBJ1-1; 7 positions agree with TRBD1. The TCR was taken from a woman of 80 years or more with acute or convalescent COVID-19. Sequenced material: peripheral blood. CDR3 sequence reads: CASRQGTENTEAFF. As DNA, the CDR3 is TGTGCCAGTAGGCAAGGGACAGAGAACACTGAAGCTTTCTTT.